What follows are 30 T cell receptor beta chains derived from one specimen sequenced in a study of blood T cell repertoires in COVID-19. Sequencing was performed with immunoSEQ multiplex PCR; in TCRdb, only in-frame clones are kept and a portion is missing. The table records some 98,000 clones, roughly 82% of them present only once. Sequenced sample: peripheral blood. The receptors shown here come from a man between 60 and 75 years old with acute or convalescent COVID-19.

The chain is built from TRBV10-3 and TRBJ1-6; the D gene is possibly TRBD1 (5 bases). The V gene lost 6 bases and the J gene lost 5 bases, with 11 bases spanning the gap. The CDR3 contains 14 residues. CDR1 ENHRY and CDR2 SYGVKD come from the germline V gene. The DNA for the CDR3 is TGTGCCATCAGGACAGCAGTCGATAATTCACCCCTCCACTTT. Protein product: CAIRTAVDNSPLHF.

The chain recombines TRBV13 with TRBJ2-5; D is uncertain. Trimming removed 1 base at V and 5 bases at J, with 11 bases between. The CDR3 is made up of 14 amino acids. CDR1 and CDR2 from the germline V gene are PRHDT and FYEKMQ (reference sequence). The CDR3: CASSLAQSAETQYF. The CDR3 DNA is TGTGCCAGCAGCTTAGCACAGTCGGCGGAGACCCAGTACTTC.

The chain joins TRBV6-5 to TRBJ2-2; tentatively, D is TRBD1 (5 bases). V lost 6 bases to trimming and J lost 1 base, with 9 bases between them. The length of the CDR3 is 14 residues. The germline CDR1 and CDR2 sequences are MNHEY and SVGAGI. The CDR3 DNA reads as TGTGCCAGCAGCGCGACAGTGAACACCGGGGAGCTGTTTTTT. This gives the protein CASSATVNTGELFF.

The chain joins TRBV6-5 to TRBJ1-2; a weak D match, TRBD1 (6 bases). Germline V gene lookup returns CDR1 MNHEY and CDR2 SVGAGI. This CDR3 comprises 13 residues. The germline V and J ends were trimmed by 6 bases and 4 bases, with 12 bases remaining between them. The chain's CDR3 is CASSPRGAYGYTF. DNA for the CDR3: TGTGCCAGCAGCCCACGGGGGGCCTATGGCTACACCTTC.

The V gene is TRBV6-4, the J gene TRBJ2-3; D possibly corresponds to TRBD2 (6 bases). The V end lost 3 bases, the J end lost 4 bases, and 11 bases lay between the germline ends. The CDR3 length is 14 residues. Germline V gene lookup returns CDR1 MRHNA and CDR2 SNTAGT. CDR3 bases: TGTGCCAGCAGTGATGGGGGGTGGGCAGATACGCAGTATTTT. This translates into CASSDGGWADTQYF.

The chain uses TRBV28 and TRBJ1-2; D is ambiguous. Germline V gene sequence: CDR1 MDHEN, CDR2 SYDVKM. V was pared by 1 base and J by 8 bases, with 8 bases between. The CDR3 consists of 12 residues. CDR3 region: CASSLFATGYTF. The CDR3 coding sequence is TGTGCCAGCAGTTTATTTGCGACAGGCTACACCTTC.

The chain recombines TRBV4-2 with TRBJ1-1, with 7 positions matching TRBD1. This CDR3 is built from 16 residues. After removal of 0 bases from V and 3 bases from J, the junction contained 7 bases not matched to a gene. Germline V CDR1 and CDR2: LGHNA, YNFKEQ. The CDR3 loop reads CASSQDSLQGDTEAFF. The CDR3 nucleotides are TGTGCCAGCAGCCAAGACAGTTTGCAGGGGGACACTGAAGCTTTCTTT.

This clone was seen a single time. The chain employs TRBV7-9 and TRBJ2-1, with D unclear. CDR3 size: 11 residues. Trimming stripped 6 bases from V and 5 bases from J, with 5 bases between. Germline-derived CDR1 and CDR2 are SEHNR and FQNEAQ (reference sequence). In DNA, the CDR3 is TGTGCCAGCAGTCCAGACAATGAGCAGTTCTTC. It codes for CASSPDNEQFF.

V and J are TRBV27 and TRBJ2-4; TRBD1 agrees at 7 bases. Germline loops: CDR1 MNHEY, CDR2 SMNVEV (reference sequence). The CDR3 runs 20 residues. V lost 5 bases and J lost 0; bases outside the gene matches: 19. This CDR3 reads CASSPLSPGTVHLAKNIQYF. The CDR3 bases are TGTGCCAGCAGTCCCCTTTCTCCCGGGACAGTACACTTAGCCAAAAACATTCAGTACTTC.

The rearrangement links TRBV4-1 to TRBJ1-1, with unresolved D. V was trimmed by 0 bases and J by 11 bases, leaving 7 bases between them. The CDR3 consists of 11 residues. Looked up from germline, CDR1 is MGHRA and CDR2 is YSYEKL. The DNA for the CDR3 is TGCGCCAGCAGCCAAGATCGTCTCGCTTTCTTT. This codes for CASSQDRLAFF.

The CDR3 bases are TGCGCCAGCAGCTTGGCCATGGGGCAGGAGACCCAGTACTTC. Protein sequence: CASSLAMGQETQYF. V gene TRBV5-1 combines with J gene TRBJ2-5; possibly TRBD1 for D (5 bases). CDR1 is SGHRS, CDR2 YFSETQ, per germline. This CDR3 comprises 14 residues. V was trimmed by 0 bases and J by 5 bases, leaving 11 bases between them.

The gene calls are TRBV25-1 and TRBJ1-2; TRBD1 matches at 7 bases. The germline V gene has CDR1 MGHDK and CDR2 SYGVNS. Trimming at V came to 1 base and at J to 5 bases, leaving 7 bases not matched to a gene. The CDR3 covers 15 residues. CDR3 coding DNA: TGTGCCAGCAGTGAATTAGGGGGCACGGAATATGGCTACACCTTC. Translated, it gives CASSELGGTEYGYTF.

The V and J genes are TRBV4-2 and TRBJ2-1, with TRBD2 identical over 12 bases. V trimming: 1 base; J trimming: 3 bases; junction bases outside the gene matches: 4. The CDR3 has 17 residues. Per the germline V gene, CDR1 is LGHNA and CDR2 is YNFKEQ. The CDR3 here is CASSQGTSGTLYNEQFF. CDR3 nucleotides: TGTGCCAGCAGCCAAGGGACTAGCGGGACCCTCTACAATGAGCAGTTCTTC.

This chain uses TRBV7-2 with TRBJ2-5; D is ambiguous. This CDR3 is 12 amino acids long. V shed 4 bases and J shed 5 bases, with 8 bases lying between them. CDR1 is SGHTA and CDR2 is FQGNSA in the germline V gene. The CDR3 protein is CASSSFEETQYF. The CDR3 bases are TGTGCCAGCAGCTCCTTTGAGGAGACCCAGTACTTC.

The J gene is TRBJ2-7, the V gene TRBV2; 9 positions match TRBD1. The CDR3 totals 14 residues. The trim removed 8 bases at V and 0 bases at J, leaving 5 bases unmatched. Germline CDR1 SNHLY, CDR2 FYNNEI. In DNA form, the CDR3 reads TGTGCCAGCCAGGGACAGGGAGTCTCCTACGAGCAGTACGTC. Translated, it gives CASQGQGVSYEQYV.

This clone was detected only a few times. V gene TRBV5-1 combines with J gene TRBJ1-3, with TRBD1 matching over 9 bases. This CDR3 region has 14 residues. CDR1 and CDR2 (germline): SGHRS, YFSETQ. The V segment lost 5 bases and the J segment 7 bases; nucleotides outside the gene matches: 7. The CDR3 loop is CASRTGTGMNTIYF. CDR3 nucleotides: TGCGCCAGCAGGACAGGGACAGGGATGAACACCATATATTTT.

Turning to this clone: A read error may produce the germline difference seen at one junction end. The genes are TRBV6-1 and TRBJ2-5, with 7 nucleotides matching TRBD2. Germline CDR1 MNHNS, CDR2 SASEGT. CDR3 size: 15 residues. The CDR3 DNA follows: TGTGCCAGCATTGAAATAGGGAGGGAACAAGAGACCCAGTACTTC. Translated, it gives CASIEIGREQETQYF.

Concerning this clone: The limits of the CDR3 on the DNA are not certain, so only TCRdb's listed CDR3 is given. This chain joins TRBV28 and TRBJ1-2; the tabulated D call, TRBD1, remains unverified against the DNA. Germline V CDR1 and CDR2: MDHEN, SYDVKM. The CDR3 has 15 residues if both end residues are counted. CDR3 residues: CASSTSGQSNYGYTF.

This clone was detected only once. This chain links TRBV6-6 with TRBJ2-1; weak D call: TRBD1 (6 bases). Trimming pared 5 bases from V and 5 bases from J, leaving 16 bases between. CDR1 is MNHNY and CDR2 is SVGAGI in the germline V gene (reference sequence). The CDR3 totals 15 residues. CDR3 region: CASSPGQWGHNEQFF. The CDR3 DNA is TGTGCCAGCAGTCCCGGACAGTGGGGCCACAATGAGCAGTTCTTC.

V usage is TRBV3-1 (or the pseudogene TRBV3-2) and J usage is TRBJ2-7, with D possibly TRBD2 on 5 matching bases. V was shortened by 3 bases and J by 5 bases, with 5 bases between the two germline ends. Germline CDR1 and CDR2: LGHDT and YNNKEL (reference sequence). This CDR3 region has 11 residues. CDR3 region: CASSQRDEQYF. For the CDR3, the DNA is TGTGCCAGCAGCCAGCGGGACGAGCAGTACTTC.

The chain employs TRBV21-1 and TRBJ2-7; the table assigns TRBD1, which was not confirmed against the DNA. TRBV21-1 is designated a pseudogene. The CDR3 covers 16 residues. CDR3 sequence reads: CASSTRDRLQSYEQYF. CDR3 nucleotides: TGTGCCAGCAGCACCCGGGACAGACTCCAATCCTACGAGCAGTACTTC.

The chain employs TRBV6-2 or TRBV6-3 and TRBJ2-4, with TRBD1 matching over 8 bases. This CDR3 region has 14 residues. Germline lookup yields CDR1 MNHEY and CDR2 SVGEGT. With 7 bases clipped from V and 4 bases from J, the junction kept 6 bases outside the gene matches. In DNA, the CDR3 is TGTGCCAGCACCCCAGGGGGCTCAAAAAACATTCAGTACTTC. As protein: CASTPGGSKNIQYF.

The V gene is TRBV2, the J gene TRBJ1-2, with 9 bases lining up with TRBD1. CDR3 length: 15 amino acids. Germline V gene data show CDR1 as SNHLY and CDR2 as FYNNEI. V gave up 7 bases and J gave up 3 bases; unmatched junction bases: 9. CDR3 bases: TGTGCCAGCAAGAGACAGGACAGGGGAGACTATGGCTACACCTTC. Translation: CASKRQDRGDYGYTF.

This chain joins TRBV7-2 and TRBJ1-2, with D hard to call. Germline loops: CDR1 SGHTA, CDR2 FQGNSA. The CDR3 contains 15 residues. Trimming removed 2 bases at V and 4 bases at J, with 14 bases between. DNA of the CDR3: TGTGCCAGCAGCTTAAGCAAGTACAGAATCTATGGCTACACCTTC. It codes for CASSLSKYRIYGYTF.

This chain joins TRBV7-2 and TRBJ1-5; TRBD1 might be the D (6 bases). Trimming removed 3 bases from V and 5 bases from J, with 14 bases in between. The germline gives CDR1 SGHTA, CDR2 FQGNSA. The CDR3 covers 15 residues. CDR3 amino acids: CASSFTGTLDQPQHF. The CDR3 DNA reads TGTGCCAGCAGCTTTACAGGGACACTCGATCAGCCCCAGCATTTT.

The chain uses TRBV6-6 and TRBJ2-1; 8 bases fit TRBD2. The germline V gene has CDR1 MNHNY and CDR2 SVGAGI (reference sequence). This CDR3 spans 16 amino acids. V lost 5 bases and J lost 1; bases outside the gene matches: 7. CDR3 protein: CASSRDRGGSYNEQFF. As DNA, the CDR3 is TGTGCCAGCAGTCGAGACCGGGGGGGGTCCTACAATGAGCAGTTCTTC.

The chain links TRBV6-1 to TRBJ2-1; D is possibly TRBD2 (5 bases). CDR3 length: 16 amino acids. Deletions cut 2 bases from V and 0 bases from J, with 11 bases between. From germline, CDR1 is MNHNS and CDR2 SASEGT. The CDR3 here is CASSEWAEGSYNEQFF. The DNA for the CDR3 is TGTGCCAGCAGTGAATGGGCTGAGGGCTCCTACAATGAGCAGTTCTTC.

The gene calls are TRBV11-3 and TRBJ2-2; D gene ambiguous. The V end lost 5 bases, the J end lost 6 bases, and 10 bases lay between the germline ends. Germline assignment: CDR1 SGHNT and CDR2 YENEEA. The length of the CDR3 is 13 residues. CDR3 sequence (DNA): TGTGCCAGCAGCCCACATTCCGCCGGGGAGCTGTTTTTT. This encodes CASSPHSAGELFF.

The genes are TRBV28 and TRBJ1-3; D not resolved. The CDR3 loop spans 14 amino acids. Germline V gives CDR1 MDHEN, CDR2 SYDVKM. V was shortened by 4 bases and J by 1 base, with 8 bases between the two germline ends. CDR3 sequence reads: CASSSWSSGNTIYF. In DNA, the CDR3 is TGTGCCAGCAGTTCTTGGAGTTCTGGAAACACCATATATTTT.

The chain is built from TRBV18 and TRBJ1-5; no firm D call. The CDR3 has 15 amino acids. V was cut by 3 bases and J by 0 bases, with 9 bases left in between. CDR1 and CDR2 from the germline V gene are KGHSH and LQKENI. Here the CDR3 reads CASSPGEYSNQPQHF. Here the CDR3 DNA reads TGTGCCAGCTCACCCGGGGAATATAGCAATCAGCCCCAGCATTTT.